In this sample, the clone carrying this T cell receptor beta chain turned up once. The antigen is not known. One junction end does not reproduce the germline sequence, and a read error may be involved. The data belong to a study of post-analysis software for immune sequencing data. Study at large: Relapsing-remitting, secondary progressive and progressive-relapsing forms of multiple sclerosis all featured among disease courses. General study points: Controls showed lower frequencies than patients for roughly five TRBV segments, and TRBV5-6, TRBV5-1 and TRBV20-1 were among these. When compared against controls, multiple sclerosis patients showed significantly lower normalized Chao1 diversity.

Per germline, CDR1 MGHRA and CDR2 YSYEKL. The CDR3 spans 16 residues. Researchers reported that TCR beta cDNA libraries carried unique molecular identifiers. TCRdb re-derived calls from the PCR reads in MiXCR, one entry per CDR3 protein. The table has about 400,000 distinct CDR3 sequences, roughly 36% seen once. Sequencing was done on a sample of blood. The V call is TRBV4-1, the J call TRBJ2-7; D perhaps matches TRBD1 (6 bases). The clonotype originates from a girl aged 5-17 years with multiple sclerosis. Written as DNA, the CDR3 is TGCGCCAGCAGCCAAGGGGCGAGGCAGGGGATGTACGGGCAGTACTTC. It codes for CASSQGARQGMYGQYF.